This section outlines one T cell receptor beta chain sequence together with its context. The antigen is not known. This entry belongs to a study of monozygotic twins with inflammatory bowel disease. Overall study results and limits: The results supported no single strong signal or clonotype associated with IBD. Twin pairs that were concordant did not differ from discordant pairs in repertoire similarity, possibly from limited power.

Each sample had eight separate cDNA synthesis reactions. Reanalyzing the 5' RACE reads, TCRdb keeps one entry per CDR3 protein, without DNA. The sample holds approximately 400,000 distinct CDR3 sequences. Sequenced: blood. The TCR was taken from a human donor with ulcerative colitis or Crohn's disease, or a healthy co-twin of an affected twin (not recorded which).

The CDR3 here is CASSLRASGEGEQFF. V usage is TRBV7-9 and J usage is TRBJ2-1; lacking DNA, the TRBD2 call made by TCRdb goes unchecked. The CDR3 spans 15 residues. Germline CDR1 is SEHNR and CDR2 is FQNEAQ (reference sequence).